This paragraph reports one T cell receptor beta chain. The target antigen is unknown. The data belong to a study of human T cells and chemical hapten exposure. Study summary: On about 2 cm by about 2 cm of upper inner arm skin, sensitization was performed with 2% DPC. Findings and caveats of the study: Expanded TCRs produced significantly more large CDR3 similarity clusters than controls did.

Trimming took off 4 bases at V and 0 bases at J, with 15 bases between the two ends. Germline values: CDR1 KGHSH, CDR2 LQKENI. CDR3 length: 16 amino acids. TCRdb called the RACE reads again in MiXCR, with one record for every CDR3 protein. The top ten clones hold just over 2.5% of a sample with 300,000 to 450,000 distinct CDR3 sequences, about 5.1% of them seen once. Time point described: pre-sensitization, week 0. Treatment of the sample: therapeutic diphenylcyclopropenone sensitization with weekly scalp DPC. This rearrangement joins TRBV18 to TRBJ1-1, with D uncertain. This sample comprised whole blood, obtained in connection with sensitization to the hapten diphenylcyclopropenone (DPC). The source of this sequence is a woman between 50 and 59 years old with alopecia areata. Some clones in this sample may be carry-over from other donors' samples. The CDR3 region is CASSLLQVYMNTEAFF. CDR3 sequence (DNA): TGTGCCAGCTCACTATTGCAGGTCTACATGAACACTGAAGCTTTCTTT.